A selection of T cell receptor beta chains follows, all from one sample in a study of PD-1 blockade in classical Hodgkin lymphoma. Assay: immunoSEQ multiplex PCR; the TCRdb copy retains only in-frame clones and omits some. The table shows 20,000 to 25,000 clones, with 89% occurring only once. The sequenced sample was CD4+ T cells from blood. The receptors come from a human donor with classical Hodgkin lymphoma. Both conserved end residues are part of each CDR3. D genes are given only for firm matches. Clone size is shown for a subset of rows, as once, few, many or a class of expanded clone.

j_call v_call clone_size d_call cdr3_nt cdr3_aa
TRBJ1-2 TRBV25-1 . . TGTGCCAGCAGTTTAGGAGGGGGTCGGAACTATGGCTACACCTTC CASSLGGGRNYGYTF
TRBJ1-2 TRBV5-1 . TRBD1 TGCGCCAGCAGCTTGTCTTGGACAGGTCTAAGGCAGGGCTACACCTTC CASSLSWTGLRQGYTF
TRBJ1-1 TRBV7-2 . . TGTGCCAGCAGCTTATTGGGGGTCGGGGGGAACACTGAAGCTTTCTTT CASSLLGVGGNTEAFF
TRBJ1-4 TRBV9 . . TGTGCCAGCAGCGGATCCGGGACGGGCAATGAAAAACTGTTTTTT CASSGSGTGNEKLFF
TRBJ2-7 TRBV11-3 . TRBD1 TGTGCCAGCAGCTTAACCGACAGGGAAGTCCCCTACGAGCAGTACTTC CASSLTDREVPYEQYF
TRBJ1-2 TRBV15 . . TGTGCCACCAGCTTACAGGGTATTGGTGGCTACACCTTC CATSLQGIGGYTF
TRBJ2-1 TRBV30 . TRBD1 TGTGCCTGGGAGACAGGGGGCGCGAGGAATGAGCAGTTCTTC CAWETGGARNEQFF
TRBJ1-1 TRBV9 . . TGTGCCAGCAGCCAATGGACAGCGAACACTGAAGCTTTCTTT CASSQWTANTEAFF
TRBJ2-3 TRBV7-3 . . TGTGCCAGCAGCCAAAATCCCACAGATACGCAGTATTTT CASSQNPTDTQYF
TRBJ2-1 TRBV7-9 . TRBD2 TGTGCCAGCAGCTTAGAGGGACTAGCGGGAGATGAGCAGTTCTTC CASSLEGLAGDEQFF
TRBJ2-4 TRBV7-6 . TRBD1 TGTGCCAGCAGCCCCCACCCAGGACAGGGGGCTACGCGTCTAGCCAAAAACATTCAGTACTTC CASSPHPGQGATRLAKNIQYF
TRBJ2-1 TRBV9 . TRBD2 TGTGCCAGCAGCGAAATAGCGGGGGGGCTCGATGAGCAGTTCTTC CASSEIAGGLDEQFF
TRBJ2-7 TRBV15 . TRBD1 TGTGCCACCAGCAGAGGTTTGACAGGGAACTACGAGCAGTACTTC CATSRGLTGNYEQYF
TRBJ2-7 TRBV29-1 . TRBD1 TGCAGCGTTGATTTCGGGACAGGGGGCTTCATGTACGAGCAGTACTTC CSVDFGTGGFMYEQYF
TRBJ1-5 TRBV27 few . TGTGCCAGCGGAGGGAAGATGGCCAATCAGCCCCAGCATTTT CASGGKMANQPQHF
TRBJ2-1 TRBV29-1 . TRBD2 TGCAGCGTATTCCCTCTAGCGGGAGGGTACAATGAGCAGTTCTTC CSVFPLAGGYNEQFF
TRBJ2-7 TRBV30 . . TGTGCCTGGAGGGCGGTCCCCGCTTCTGGGGACTACGAGCAGTACTTC CAWRAVPASGDYEQYF
TRBJ2-5 TRBV9 once . TGTGCCAGCAGCGTACGGGGGTCTCGAGTGGGAGAGACCCAGTACTTC CASSVRGSRVGETQYF
TRBJ2-2 TRBV2 . TRBD1 TGTGCCAGCAGTAGAACAGGGGGTGTGTCCGGGGAGCTGTTTTTT CASSRTGGVSGELFF
TRBJ2-1 TRBV5-4 . . TGTGCCAGCAGCTTAGCGACTACAACCTACAATGAGCAGTTCTTC CASSLATTTYNEQFF
TRBJ1-2 TRBV6-5 . TRBD1 TGTGCCAGCAGCCGAGGGACAGCGGATGGCTACACCTTC CASSRGTADGYTF
TRBJ1-3 TRBV5-6 . . TGTGCCAGCAGCTTGGGACGCACAAACACCATATATTTT CASSLGRTNTIYF
TRBJ2-5 TRBV5-1 . . TGCGCCAGCAGCTTACAAAATACACAAGAGACCCAGTACTTC CASSLQNTQETQYF
TRBJ2-1 TRBV19 . . TGTGCCAGTAGGGAAAACGGAGGATTTTACAATGAGCAGTTCTTC CASRENGGFYNEQFF
TRBJ1-6 TRBV19 few . TGTGCCAGTCATCCCGGGGTTGGGAATTCACCCCTCCACTTT CASHPGVGNSPLHF
TRBJ2-5 TRBV6-5 . . TGTGCCAGCAGTTACTCGGGGACCCAAGAGACCCAGTACTTC CASSYSGTQETQYF
TRBJ2-7 TRBV2 . . TGTGCCAGCAGTGAATCCGCCTACGAGCAGTACTTC CASSESAYEQYF
TRBJ1-2 TRBV6-5 . . TGTGCCAGCAGTTACTCGGGTACTGACTATGGCTACACCTTC CASSYSGTDYGYTF
TRBJ2-7 TRBV15 . TRBD2 TGTGCCACCAGCAGAGATTTCGGGGGGGCCTCCTACGAGCAGTACTTC CATSRDFGGASYEQYF
TRBJ2-3 TRBV7-6 . . TGTGCCAGCAGCTTGCAACCCGGGGCAGATACGCAGTATTTT CASSLQPGADTQYF
TRBJ2-7 TRBV6-5 . . TGTGCCAGCAGCCGGGCGGGCGAGCAGTACTTC CASSRAGEQYF
TRBJ1-2 TRBV7-2 . . TGTGCCAGCAGCTTCTCGACAGCGGTGTTCGGCTACACCTTC CASSFSTAVFGYTF
TRBJ2-5 TRBV9 . TRBD1 TGTGCCAGCAGCGTCCGGACAGGCCAAGGGGAGACCCAGTACTTC CASSVRTGQGETQYF
TRBJ2-7 TRBV5-1 . . TGCGCCAGCACCTTTGACGGTAGCTCCTACGAGCAGTACTTC CASTFDGSSYEQYF
TRBJ2-2 TRBV7-7 . TRBD2 TGTGCCAGCAGCTTAGTAGCGGGGGCCAACACCGGGGAGCTGTTTTTT CASSLVAGANTGELFF
TRBJ2-2 TRBV7-2 . TRBD2 TGTGCCAGCAGCTTGTCAGGACTAGCGGTCCACGGGGAGCTGTTTTTT CASSLSGLAVHGELFF
TRBJ2-5 TRBV7-2 . TRBD2 TGTGCCAGCAGCACGGGGGGTAGGGAGACCCAGTACTTC CASSTGGRETQYF
TRBJ2-5 TRBV5-1 . . TGCGCCAGCAGCCTCGGCTACCTTCAAGAGACCCAGTACTTC CASSLGYLQETQYF
TRBJ2-1 TRBV7-2 . . TGTGCCAGCAGCTTTGGGGGAGACGCGGGTGAGCAGTTCTTC CASSFGGDAGEQFF
TRBJ1-1 TRBV7-2 . . TGTGCCAGCAGCTTATCTATGCACAGGCAAATTTCGATTGAAGCTTTCTTT CASSLSMHRQISIEAFF
TRBJ1-4 TRBV29-1 once TRBD1 TGCAGCGCCCGGACAGGGGGTATGGAACTGTTTTTT CSARTGGMELFF
TRBJ2-7 TRBV6-1 . TRBD1 TGTGCCAGTGAATCCGGGACAGGGGGTCCCTACGAGCAGTACTTC CASESGTGGPYEQYF
TRBJ2-3 TRBV7-2 . . TGTGCCAGCAGCCCCTACGAGTCTGGAACGCAGTATTTT CASSPYESGTQYF
TRBJ1-1 TRBV7-9 . TRBD1 TGTGCCAGCAGTTCGGGACAGGGGACGAACACTGAAGCTTTCTTT CASSSGQGTNTEAFF
TRBJ1-1 TRBV2 . TRBD1 TGTGCCAGCAGCGCGGACAGGGCGGCTTTCTTT CASSADRAAFF
TRBJ1-1 TRBV7-2 . . TGTGCCAGCAGCTTAGAGGAACTGGGCTTATCTGAAGCTTTCTTT CASSLEELGLSEAFF
TRBJ2-5 TRBV29-1 . . TGCAGCGCCGTCCAGTGGGGGGAGACCCAGTACTTC CSAVQWGETQYF
TRBJ2-6 TRBV5-4 . . TGTGCCAGCAGCTTCCGGTTTGCTGGGGCCAACGTCCTGACTTTC CASSFRFAGANVLTF
TRBJ1-4 TRBV14 . . TGTGCCAGCAGCCCCGGACGGGCGCCTAATGAAAAACTGTTTTTT CASSPGRAPNEKLFF
TRBJ2-1 TRBV7-2 . TRBD2 TGTGCCAGCAGCTTAGTATCTAGCGGGAGTAGTGGTGAGCAGTTCTTC CASSLVSSGSSGEQFF
TRBJ2-1 TRBV9 . TRBD2 TGTGCCAGCAGCGTAGGGGGACTAGCGGGAGTACGGTCCTACAATGAGCAGTTCTTC CASSVGGLAGVRSYNEQFF
TRBJ1-1 TRBV9 . . TGTGCCAGCAGCGTAGCTACGGTGAACACTGAAGCTTTCTTT CASSVATVNTEAFF